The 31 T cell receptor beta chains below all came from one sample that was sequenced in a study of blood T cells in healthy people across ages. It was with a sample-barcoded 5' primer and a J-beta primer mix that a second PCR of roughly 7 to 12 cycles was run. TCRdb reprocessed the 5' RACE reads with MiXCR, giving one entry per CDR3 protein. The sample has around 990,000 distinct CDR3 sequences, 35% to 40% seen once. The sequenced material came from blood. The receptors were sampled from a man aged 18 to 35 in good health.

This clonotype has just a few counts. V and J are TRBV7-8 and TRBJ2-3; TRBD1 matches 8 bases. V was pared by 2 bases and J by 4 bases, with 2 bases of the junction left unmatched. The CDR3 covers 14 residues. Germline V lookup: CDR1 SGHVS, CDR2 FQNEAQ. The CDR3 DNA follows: TGTGCCAGCAGCTTACAGGGGGCTTCAGATACGCAGTATTTT. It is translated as CASSLQGASDTQYF.

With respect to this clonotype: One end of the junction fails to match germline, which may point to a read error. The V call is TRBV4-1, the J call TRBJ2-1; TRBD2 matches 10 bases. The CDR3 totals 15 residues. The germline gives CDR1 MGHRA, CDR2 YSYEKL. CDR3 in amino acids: CANSQVMGLAHEQFF. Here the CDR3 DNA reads TGCGCCAACAGCCAGGTGATGGGACTAGCGCATGAGCAGTTCTTC.

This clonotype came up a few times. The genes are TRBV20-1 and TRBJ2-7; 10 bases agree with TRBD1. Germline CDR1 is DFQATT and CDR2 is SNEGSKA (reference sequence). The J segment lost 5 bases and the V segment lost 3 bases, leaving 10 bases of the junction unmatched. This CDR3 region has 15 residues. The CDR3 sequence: CSARKRDRGYDEQYF. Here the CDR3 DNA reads TGCAGTGCTAGGAAGAGGGACAGGGGCTACGACGAGCAGTACTTC.

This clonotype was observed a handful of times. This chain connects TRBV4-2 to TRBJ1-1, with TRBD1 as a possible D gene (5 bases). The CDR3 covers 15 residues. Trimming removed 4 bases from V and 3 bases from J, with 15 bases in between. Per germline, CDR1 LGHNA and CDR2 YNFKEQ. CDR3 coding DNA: TGTGCCAGCAGCCTTCTCAGGGACCGGGACACTGAAGCTTTCTTT. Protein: CASSLLRDRDTEAFF.

The CDR3 loop reads CASSLLATKNTGELFF. CDR3 DNA sequence: TGCGCCAGCAGCCTTCTAGCGACCAAGAACACCGGGGAGCTGTTTTTT. The chain employs TRBV4-1 and TRBJ2-2; possible D gene TRBD2, 6 bases. The germline V and J ends were trimmed by 4 bases and 1 base, with 13 bases remaining between them. Looked up from germline, CDR1 is MGHRA and CDR2 is YSYEKL. The length of the CDR3 is 16 residues.

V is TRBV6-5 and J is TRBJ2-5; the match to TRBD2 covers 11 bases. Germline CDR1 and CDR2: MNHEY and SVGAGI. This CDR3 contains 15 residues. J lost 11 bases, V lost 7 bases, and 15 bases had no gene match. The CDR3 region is CASTDRASGGNEQYF. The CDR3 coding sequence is TGTGCCAGCACCGACCGGGCTAGCGGGGGGAATGAGCAGTACTTC.

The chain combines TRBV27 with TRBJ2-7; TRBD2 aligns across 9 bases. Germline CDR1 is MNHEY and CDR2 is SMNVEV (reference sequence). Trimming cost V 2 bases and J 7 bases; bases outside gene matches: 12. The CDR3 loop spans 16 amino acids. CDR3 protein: CASSLLAGGTFNEQYF. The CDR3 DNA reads TGTGCCAGCAGTTTACTGGCGGGGGGGACCTTCAATGAGCAGTACTTC.

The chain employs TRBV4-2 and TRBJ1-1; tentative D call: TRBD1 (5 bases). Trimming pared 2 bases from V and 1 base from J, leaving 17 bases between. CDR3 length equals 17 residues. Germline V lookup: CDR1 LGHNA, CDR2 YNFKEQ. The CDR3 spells CASSQKGVGRANTEAFF. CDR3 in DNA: TGTGCCAGCAGCCAAAAAGGAGTCGGCAGGGCGAACACTGAAGCTTTCTTT.

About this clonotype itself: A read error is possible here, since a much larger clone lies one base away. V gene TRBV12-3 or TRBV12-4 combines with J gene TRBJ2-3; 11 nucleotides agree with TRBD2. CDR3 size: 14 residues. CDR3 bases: TGTGCCAGCAGTCTTAGCGGGGGGGCCGATACGGAGTATTTT. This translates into CASSLSGGADTEYF.

CDR3: CASGIQGLGNEQFF. CDR3 bases: TGTGCCAGCGGAATTCAGGGTTTGGGCAATGAGCAGTTCTTC. This rearrangement joins TRBV27 to TRBJ2-1, with D perhaps TRBD1 (5 bases). The CDR3 has 14 residues. Germline V CDR1 and CDR2: MNHEY, SMNVEV (reference sequence). The germline V and J ends were trimmed by 8 bases and 6 bases, with 17 bases remaining between them.

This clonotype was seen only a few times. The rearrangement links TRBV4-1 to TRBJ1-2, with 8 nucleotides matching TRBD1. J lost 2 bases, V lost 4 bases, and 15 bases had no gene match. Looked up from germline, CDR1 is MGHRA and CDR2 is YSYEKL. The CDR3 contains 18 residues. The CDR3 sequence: CASSLPPVRGPSNYGYTF. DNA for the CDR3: TGCGCCAGCAGCCTGCCCCCTGTCAGGGGGCCCTCGAACTATGGCTACACCTTC.

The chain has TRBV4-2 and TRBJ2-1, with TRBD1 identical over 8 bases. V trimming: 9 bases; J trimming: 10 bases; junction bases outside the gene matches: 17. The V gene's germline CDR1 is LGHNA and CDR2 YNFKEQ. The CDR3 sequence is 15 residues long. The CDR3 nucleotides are TGTGCCAGTAAATCAGCCGGGACAGGCACCTACGAGCAGTTCTTC. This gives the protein CASKSAGTGTYEQFF.

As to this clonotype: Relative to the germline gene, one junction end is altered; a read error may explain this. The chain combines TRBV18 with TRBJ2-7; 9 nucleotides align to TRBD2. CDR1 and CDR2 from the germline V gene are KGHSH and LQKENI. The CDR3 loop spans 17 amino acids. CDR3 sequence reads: CVSSPNSATSGPGAQYF. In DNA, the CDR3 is TGTGTCAGCTCACCTAACTCTGCGACTAGCGGACCAGGGGCCCAGTACTTC.

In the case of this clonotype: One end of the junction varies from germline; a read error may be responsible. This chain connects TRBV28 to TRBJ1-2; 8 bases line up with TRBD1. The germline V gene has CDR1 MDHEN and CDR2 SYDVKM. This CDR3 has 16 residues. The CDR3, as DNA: TGTACCAGCAGAACCGCCGGGACAGGTCTGAACTATGGCTACACCTTC. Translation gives CTSRTAGTGLNYGYTF.

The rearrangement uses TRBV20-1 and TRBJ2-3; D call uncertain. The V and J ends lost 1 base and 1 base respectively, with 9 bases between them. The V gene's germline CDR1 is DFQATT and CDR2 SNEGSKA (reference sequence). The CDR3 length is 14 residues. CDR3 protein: CSARVLRGTDTQYF. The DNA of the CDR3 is TGCAGTGCTAGAGTGTTAAGGGGCACAGATACGCAGTATTTT.

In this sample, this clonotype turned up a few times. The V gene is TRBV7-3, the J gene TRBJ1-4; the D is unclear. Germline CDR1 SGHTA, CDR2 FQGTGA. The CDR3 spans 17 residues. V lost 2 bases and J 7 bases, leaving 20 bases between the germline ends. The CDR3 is CASSLGFRPVKGEKLFF. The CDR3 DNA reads TGTGCCAGCAGCTTAGGTTTCCGGCCAGTAAAGGGTGAAAAACTGTTTTTT. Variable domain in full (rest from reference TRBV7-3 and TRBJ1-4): GAGVSQTPSNKVTEKGKYVELRCDPISGHTALYWYRQSLGQGPEFLIYFQGTGAADDSGLPNDRFFAVRPEGSVSTLKIQRTERGDSAVYLCASSLGFRPVKGEKLFFGSGTQLSVL.

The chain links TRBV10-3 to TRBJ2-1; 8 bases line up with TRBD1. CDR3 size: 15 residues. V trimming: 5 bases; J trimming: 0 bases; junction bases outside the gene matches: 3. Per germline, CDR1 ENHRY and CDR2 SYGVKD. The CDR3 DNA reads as TGTGCCATCAGTAAGGACAGGGACTCCTACAATGAGCAGTTCTTC. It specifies CAISKDRDSYNEQFF.

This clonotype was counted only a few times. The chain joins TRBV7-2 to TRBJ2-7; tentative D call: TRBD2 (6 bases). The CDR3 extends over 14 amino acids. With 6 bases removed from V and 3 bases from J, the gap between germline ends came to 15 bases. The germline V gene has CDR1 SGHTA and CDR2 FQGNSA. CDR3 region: CASSLRRALYEQYF. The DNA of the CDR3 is TGTGCCAGCAGTTTAAGGAGGGCACTCTACGAGCAGTACTTC. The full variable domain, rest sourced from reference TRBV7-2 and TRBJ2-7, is GAGVSQSPSNKVTEKGKDVELRCDPISGHTALYWYRQSLGQGLEFLIYFQGNSAPDKSGLPSDRFSAERTGGSVSTLTIQRTQQEDSAVYLCASSLRRALYEQYFGPGTRLTVT.

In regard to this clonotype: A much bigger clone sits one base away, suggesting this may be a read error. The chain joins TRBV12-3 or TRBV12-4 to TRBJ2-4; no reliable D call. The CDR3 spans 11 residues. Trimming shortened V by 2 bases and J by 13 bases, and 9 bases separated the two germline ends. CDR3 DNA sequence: TGTGCCAGCAGTTTAAGTGGGAAGCAGTACTTC. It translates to CASSLSGKQYF.

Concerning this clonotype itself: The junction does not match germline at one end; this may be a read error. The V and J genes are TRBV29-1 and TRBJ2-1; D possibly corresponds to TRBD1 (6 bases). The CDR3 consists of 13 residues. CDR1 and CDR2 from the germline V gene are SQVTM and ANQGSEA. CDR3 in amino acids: CSVGQNLDNEQIF. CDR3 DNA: TGCAGCGTCGGACAGAACTTGGACAATGAGCAGATCTTC.

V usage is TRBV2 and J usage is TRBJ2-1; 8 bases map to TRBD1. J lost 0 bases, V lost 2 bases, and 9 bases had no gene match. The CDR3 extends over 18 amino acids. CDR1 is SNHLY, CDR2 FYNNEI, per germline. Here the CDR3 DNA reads TGTGCCAGCAGTGAATCCTTGGCAGGGGGCTACTCCTACAATGAGCAGTTCTTC. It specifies CASSESLAGGYSYNEQFF.

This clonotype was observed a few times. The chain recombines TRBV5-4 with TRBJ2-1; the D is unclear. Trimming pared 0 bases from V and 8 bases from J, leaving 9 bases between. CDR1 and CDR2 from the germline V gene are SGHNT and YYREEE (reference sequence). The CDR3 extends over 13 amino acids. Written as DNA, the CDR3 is TGTGCCAGCAGCTTGGTGGGTACGGATGAGCAGTTCTTC. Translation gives CASSLVGTDEQFF.

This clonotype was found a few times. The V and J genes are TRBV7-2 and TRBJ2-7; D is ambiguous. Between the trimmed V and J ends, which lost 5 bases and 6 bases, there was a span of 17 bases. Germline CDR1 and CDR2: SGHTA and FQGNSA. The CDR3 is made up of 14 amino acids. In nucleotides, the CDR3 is TGTGCCAGCAGCACTCGGGTCGAACTTGGCGAGCAGTACTTC. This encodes CASSTRVELGEQYF.

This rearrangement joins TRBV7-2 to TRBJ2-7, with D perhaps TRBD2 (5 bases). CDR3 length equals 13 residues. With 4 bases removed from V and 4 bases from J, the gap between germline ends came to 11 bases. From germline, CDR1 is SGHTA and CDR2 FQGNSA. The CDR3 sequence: CASSSRLPYEQYF. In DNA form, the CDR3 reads TGTGCCAGCAGCTCCCGACTACCTTACGAGCAGTACTTC.

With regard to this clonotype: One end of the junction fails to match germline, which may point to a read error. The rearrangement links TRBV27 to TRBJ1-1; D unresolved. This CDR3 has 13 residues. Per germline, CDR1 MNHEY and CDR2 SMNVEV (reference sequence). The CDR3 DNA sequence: TGTGCCAGCAGTGTATCAGGATACACTGAAGCTTTCTTT. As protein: CASSVSGYTEAFF.

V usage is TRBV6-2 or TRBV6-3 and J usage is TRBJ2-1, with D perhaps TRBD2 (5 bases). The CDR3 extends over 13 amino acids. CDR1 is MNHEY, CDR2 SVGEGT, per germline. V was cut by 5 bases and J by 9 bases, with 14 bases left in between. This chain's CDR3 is CASSDGKKVEQFF. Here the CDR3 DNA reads TGTGCCAGCAGTGACGGGAAAAAGGTTGAGCAGTTCTTC.

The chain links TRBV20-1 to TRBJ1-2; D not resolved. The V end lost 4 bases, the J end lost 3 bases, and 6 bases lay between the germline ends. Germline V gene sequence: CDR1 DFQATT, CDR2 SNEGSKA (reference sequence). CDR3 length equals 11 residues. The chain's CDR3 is CSATPDYGYTF. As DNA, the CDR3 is TGCAGTGCTACTCCGGACTATGGCTACACCTTC.

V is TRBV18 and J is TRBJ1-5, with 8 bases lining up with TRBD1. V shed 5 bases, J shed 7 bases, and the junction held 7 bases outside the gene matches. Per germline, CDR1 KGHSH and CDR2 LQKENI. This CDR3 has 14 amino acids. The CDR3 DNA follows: TGTGCCAGCTCAGCTACAGGGGGGCTACAGCCCCAGCATTTT. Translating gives CASSATGGLQPQHF.

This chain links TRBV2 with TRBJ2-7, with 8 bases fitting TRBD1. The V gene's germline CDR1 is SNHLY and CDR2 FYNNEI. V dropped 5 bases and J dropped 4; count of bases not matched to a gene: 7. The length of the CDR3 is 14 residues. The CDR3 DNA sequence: TGTGCCAGCAGTCCTAAGGGACAGGCATACGAGCAGTACTTC. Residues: CASSPKGQAYEQYF.

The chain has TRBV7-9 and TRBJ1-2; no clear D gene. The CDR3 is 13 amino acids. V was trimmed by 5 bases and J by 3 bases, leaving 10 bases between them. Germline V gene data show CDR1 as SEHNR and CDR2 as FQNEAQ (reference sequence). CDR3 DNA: TGTGCCAGCAGCCAAAGGAATGACTATGGCTACACCTTC. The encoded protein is CASSQRNDYGYTF.

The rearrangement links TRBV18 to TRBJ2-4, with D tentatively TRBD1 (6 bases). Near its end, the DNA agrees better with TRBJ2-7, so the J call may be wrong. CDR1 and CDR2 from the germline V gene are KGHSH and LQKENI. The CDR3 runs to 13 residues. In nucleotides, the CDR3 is TGTGCCAGCTCGCCAGGGGAAGCCTACGAGCAGTACTTC. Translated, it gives CASSPGEAYEQYF.